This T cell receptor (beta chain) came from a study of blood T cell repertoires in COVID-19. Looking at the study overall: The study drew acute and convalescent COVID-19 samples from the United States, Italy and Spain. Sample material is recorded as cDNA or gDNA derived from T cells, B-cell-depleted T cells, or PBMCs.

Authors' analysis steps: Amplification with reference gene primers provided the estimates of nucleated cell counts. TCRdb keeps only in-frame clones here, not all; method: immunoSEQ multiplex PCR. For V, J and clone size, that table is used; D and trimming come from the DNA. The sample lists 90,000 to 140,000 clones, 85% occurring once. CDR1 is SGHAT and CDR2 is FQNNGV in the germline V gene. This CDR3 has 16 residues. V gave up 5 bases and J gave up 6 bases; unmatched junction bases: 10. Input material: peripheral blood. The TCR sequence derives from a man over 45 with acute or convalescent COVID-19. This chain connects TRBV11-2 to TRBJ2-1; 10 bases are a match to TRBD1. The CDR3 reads CASSRPLRTGGNEQFF. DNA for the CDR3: TGTGCCAGCAGCAGACCTCTGAGGACAGGGGGCAATGAGCAGTTCTTC.